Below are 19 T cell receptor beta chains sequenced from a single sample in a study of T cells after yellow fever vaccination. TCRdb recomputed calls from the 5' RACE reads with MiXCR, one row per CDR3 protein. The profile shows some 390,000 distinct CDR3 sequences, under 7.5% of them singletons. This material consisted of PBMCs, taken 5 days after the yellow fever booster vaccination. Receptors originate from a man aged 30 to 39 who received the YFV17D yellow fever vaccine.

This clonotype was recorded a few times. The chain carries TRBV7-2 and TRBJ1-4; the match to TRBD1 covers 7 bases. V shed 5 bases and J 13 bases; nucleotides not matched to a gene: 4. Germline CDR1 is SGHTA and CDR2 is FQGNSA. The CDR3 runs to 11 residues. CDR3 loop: CASSATGRLFF. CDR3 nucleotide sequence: TGTGCCAGCAGCGCGACAGGGAGACTGTTTTTT. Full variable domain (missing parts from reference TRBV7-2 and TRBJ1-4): GAGVSQSPSNKVTEKGKDVELRCDPISGHTALYWYRQSLGQGLEFLIYFQGNSAPDKSGLPSDRFSAERTGGSVSTLTIQRTQQEDSAVYLCASSATGRLFFGSGTQLSVL.

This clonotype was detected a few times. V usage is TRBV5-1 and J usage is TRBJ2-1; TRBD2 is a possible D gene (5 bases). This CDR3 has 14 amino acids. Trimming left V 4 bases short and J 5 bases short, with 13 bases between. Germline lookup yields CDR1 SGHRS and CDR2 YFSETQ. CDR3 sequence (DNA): TGCGCCAGCAGCGCGGGCTACGGGCACAATGAGCAGTTCTTC. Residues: CASSAGYGHNEQFF.

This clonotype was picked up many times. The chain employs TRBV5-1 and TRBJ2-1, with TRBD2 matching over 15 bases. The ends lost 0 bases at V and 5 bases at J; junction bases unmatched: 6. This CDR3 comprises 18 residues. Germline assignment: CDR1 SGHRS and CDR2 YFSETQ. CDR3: CASSLGTSGRAGDNEQFF. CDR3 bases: TGCGCCAGCAGCTTGGGGACTAGCGGGAGGGCCGGGGACAATGAGCAGTTCTTC.

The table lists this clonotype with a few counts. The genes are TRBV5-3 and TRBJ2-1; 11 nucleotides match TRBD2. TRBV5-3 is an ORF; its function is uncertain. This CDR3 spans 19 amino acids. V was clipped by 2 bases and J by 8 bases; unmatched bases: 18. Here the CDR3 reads CARSFALAGEFWVCDEQFF. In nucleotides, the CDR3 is TGTGCCAGAAGCTTTGCACTAGCGGGAGAGTTCTGGGTCTGCGATGAGCAGTTCTTC.

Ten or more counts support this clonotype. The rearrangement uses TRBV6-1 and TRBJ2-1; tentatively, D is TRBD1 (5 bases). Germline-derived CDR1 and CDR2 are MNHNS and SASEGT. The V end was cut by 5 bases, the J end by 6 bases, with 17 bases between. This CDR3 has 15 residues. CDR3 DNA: TGTGCCAGCAGTAAGCAGGGATCCTATTCCAATGAGCAGTTCTTC. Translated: CASSKQGSYSNEQFF.

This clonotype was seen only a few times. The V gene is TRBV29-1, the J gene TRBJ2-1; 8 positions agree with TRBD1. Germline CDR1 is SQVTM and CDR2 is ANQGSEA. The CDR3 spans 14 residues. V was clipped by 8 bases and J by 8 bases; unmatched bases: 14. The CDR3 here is CSPGPRTGRYEQFF. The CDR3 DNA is TGCAGCCCCGGCCCCCGGACAGGGCGCTATGAGCAGTTCTTC.

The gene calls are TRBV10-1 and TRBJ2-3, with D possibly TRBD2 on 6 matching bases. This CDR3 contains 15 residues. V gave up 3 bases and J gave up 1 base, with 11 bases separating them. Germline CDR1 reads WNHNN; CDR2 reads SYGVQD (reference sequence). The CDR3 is CASSDSSARTDTQYF. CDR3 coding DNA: TGCGCCAGCAGTGACTCTAGCGCACGCACAGATACGCAGTATTTT.

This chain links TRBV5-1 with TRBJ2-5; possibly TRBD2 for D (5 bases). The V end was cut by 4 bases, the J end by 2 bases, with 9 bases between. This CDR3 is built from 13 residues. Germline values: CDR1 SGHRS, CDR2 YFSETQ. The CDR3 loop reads CASSTPGQETQYF. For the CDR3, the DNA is TGCGCCAGCAGCACCCCGGGACAAGAGACCCAGTACTTC.

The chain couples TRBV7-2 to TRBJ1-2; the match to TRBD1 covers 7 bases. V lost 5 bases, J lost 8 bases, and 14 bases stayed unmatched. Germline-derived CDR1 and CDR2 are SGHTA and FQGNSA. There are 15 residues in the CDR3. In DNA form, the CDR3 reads TGTGCCAGCAGCGGGAAGAACAGGGGAGCGAAAGGCTACACCTTC. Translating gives CASSGKNRGAKGYTF. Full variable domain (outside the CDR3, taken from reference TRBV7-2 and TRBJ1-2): GAGVSQSPSNKVTEKGKDVELRCDPISGHTALYWYRQSLGQGLEFLIYFQGNSAPDKSGLPSDRFSAERTGGSVSTLTIQRTQQEDSAVYLCASSGKNRGAKGYTFGSGTRLTVV.

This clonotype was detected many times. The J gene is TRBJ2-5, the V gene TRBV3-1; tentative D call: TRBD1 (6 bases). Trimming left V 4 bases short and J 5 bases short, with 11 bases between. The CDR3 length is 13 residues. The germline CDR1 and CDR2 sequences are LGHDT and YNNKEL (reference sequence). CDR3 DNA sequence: TGTGCCAGCAGCCTCCAGGGGATTGAGACCCAGTACTTC. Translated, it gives CASSLQGIETQYF.

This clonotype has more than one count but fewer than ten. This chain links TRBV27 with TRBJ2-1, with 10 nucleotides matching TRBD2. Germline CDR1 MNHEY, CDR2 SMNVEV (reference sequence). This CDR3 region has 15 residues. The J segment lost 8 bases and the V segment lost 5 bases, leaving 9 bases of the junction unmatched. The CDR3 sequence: CASSPTSGRAYEQFF. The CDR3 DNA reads TGTGCCAGCAGTCCCACCAGCGGGAGGGCCTATGAGCAGTTCTTC.

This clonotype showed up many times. CDR3 sequence: CAKQTGSYEQYF. CDR3 DNA: TGTGCCAAACAGACAGGATCCTACGAGCAGTACTTC. This chain uses TRBV25-1 with TRBJ2-7; tentative D call: TRBD1 (6 bases). The ends were cut back, 10 bases at V and 1 base at J, with 11 bases in the middle. Germline CDR1 reads MGHDK; CDR2 reads SYGVNS. The CDR3 has 12 residues.

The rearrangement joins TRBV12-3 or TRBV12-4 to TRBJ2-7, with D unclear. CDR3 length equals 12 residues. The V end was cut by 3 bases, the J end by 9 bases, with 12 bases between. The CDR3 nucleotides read TGTGCCAGCAGTTTCTTTGGTCTAGGGCAGTACTTC. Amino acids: CASSFFGLGQYF.

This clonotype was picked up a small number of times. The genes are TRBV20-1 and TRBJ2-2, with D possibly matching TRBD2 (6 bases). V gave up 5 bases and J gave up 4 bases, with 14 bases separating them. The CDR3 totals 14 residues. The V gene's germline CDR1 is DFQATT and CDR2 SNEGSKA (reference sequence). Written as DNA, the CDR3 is TGCAGTGCTGCACCGGGACTTGGCACCGGGGAGCTGTTTTTT. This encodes CSAAPGLGTGELFF.

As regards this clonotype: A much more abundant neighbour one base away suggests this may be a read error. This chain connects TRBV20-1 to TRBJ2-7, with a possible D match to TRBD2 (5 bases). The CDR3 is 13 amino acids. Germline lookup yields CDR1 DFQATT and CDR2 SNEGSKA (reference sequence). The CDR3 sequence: CSARGGSFYEPYF. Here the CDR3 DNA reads TGCAGTGCTAGGGGTGGGAGTTTCTACGAGCCGTACTTC.

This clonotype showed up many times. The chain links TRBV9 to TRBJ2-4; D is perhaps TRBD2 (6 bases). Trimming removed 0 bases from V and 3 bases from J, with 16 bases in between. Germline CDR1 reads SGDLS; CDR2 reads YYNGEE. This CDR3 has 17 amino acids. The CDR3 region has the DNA TGTGCCAGCAGCGTAGTCGGGACCCCGGGGGACAAAAACATTCAGTACTTC. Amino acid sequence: CASSVVGTPGDKNIQYF.

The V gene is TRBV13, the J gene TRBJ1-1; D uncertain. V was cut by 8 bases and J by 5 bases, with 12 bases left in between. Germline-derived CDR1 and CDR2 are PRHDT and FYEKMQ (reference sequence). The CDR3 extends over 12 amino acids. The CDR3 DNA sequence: TGTGCCAGCCTGGGCAGAGGAACTGAAGCTTTCTTT. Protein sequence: CASLGRGTEAFF. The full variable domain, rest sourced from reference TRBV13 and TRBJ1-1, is AAGVIQSPRHLIKEKRETATLKCYPIPRHDTVYWYQQGPGQDPQFLISFYEKMQSDKGSIPDRFSAQQFSDYHSELNMSSLELGDSALYFCASLGRGTEAFFGQGTRLTVV.

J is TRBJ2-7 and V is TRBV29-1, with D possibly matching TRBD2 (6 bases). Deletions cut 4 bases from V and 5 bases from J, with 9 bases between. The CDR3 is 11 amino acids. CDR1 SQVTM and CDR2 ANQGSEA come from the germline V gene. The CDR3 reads CSVASSDEQYF. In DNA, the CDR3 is TGCAGCGTTGCGTCTAGCGACGAGCAGTACTTC.

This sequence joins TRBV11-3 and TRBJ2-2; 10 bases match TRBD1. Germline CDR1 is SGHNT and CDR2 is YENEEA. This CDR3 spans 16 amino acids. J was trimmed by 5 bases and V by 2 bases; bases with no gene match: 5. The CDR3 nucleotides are TGTGCCAGCAGCTTATCTCAGGGACAGGGGACCGGGGAGCTGTTTTTT. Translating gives CASSLSQGQGTGELFF.